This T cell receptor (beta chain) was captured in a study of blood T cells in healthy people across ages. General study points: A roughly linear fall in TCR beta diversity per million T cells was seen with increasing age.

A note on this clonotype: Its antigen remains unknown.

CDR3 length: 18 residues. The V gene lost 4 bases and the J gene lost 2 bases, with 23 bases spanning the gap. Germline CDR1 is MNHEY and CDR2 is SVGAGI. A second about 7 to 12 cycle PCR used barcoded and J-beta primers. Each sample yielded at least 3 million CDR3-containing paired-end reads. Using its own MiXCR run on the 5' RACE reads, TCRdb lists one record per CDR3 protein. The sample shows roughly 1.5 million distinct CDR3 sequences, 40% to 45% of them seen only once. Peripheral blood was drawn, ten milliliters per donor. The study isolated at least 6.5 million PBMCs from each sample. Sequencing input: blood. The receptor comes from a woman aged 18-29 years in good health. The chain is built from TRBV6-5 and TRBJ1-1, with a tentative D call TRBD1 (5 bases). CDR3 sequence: CASSSPLVTADGNTEAFF. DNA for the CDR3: TGTGCCAGCAGTTCCCCGTTGGTGACAGCAGATGGAAACACTGAAGCTTTCTTT.